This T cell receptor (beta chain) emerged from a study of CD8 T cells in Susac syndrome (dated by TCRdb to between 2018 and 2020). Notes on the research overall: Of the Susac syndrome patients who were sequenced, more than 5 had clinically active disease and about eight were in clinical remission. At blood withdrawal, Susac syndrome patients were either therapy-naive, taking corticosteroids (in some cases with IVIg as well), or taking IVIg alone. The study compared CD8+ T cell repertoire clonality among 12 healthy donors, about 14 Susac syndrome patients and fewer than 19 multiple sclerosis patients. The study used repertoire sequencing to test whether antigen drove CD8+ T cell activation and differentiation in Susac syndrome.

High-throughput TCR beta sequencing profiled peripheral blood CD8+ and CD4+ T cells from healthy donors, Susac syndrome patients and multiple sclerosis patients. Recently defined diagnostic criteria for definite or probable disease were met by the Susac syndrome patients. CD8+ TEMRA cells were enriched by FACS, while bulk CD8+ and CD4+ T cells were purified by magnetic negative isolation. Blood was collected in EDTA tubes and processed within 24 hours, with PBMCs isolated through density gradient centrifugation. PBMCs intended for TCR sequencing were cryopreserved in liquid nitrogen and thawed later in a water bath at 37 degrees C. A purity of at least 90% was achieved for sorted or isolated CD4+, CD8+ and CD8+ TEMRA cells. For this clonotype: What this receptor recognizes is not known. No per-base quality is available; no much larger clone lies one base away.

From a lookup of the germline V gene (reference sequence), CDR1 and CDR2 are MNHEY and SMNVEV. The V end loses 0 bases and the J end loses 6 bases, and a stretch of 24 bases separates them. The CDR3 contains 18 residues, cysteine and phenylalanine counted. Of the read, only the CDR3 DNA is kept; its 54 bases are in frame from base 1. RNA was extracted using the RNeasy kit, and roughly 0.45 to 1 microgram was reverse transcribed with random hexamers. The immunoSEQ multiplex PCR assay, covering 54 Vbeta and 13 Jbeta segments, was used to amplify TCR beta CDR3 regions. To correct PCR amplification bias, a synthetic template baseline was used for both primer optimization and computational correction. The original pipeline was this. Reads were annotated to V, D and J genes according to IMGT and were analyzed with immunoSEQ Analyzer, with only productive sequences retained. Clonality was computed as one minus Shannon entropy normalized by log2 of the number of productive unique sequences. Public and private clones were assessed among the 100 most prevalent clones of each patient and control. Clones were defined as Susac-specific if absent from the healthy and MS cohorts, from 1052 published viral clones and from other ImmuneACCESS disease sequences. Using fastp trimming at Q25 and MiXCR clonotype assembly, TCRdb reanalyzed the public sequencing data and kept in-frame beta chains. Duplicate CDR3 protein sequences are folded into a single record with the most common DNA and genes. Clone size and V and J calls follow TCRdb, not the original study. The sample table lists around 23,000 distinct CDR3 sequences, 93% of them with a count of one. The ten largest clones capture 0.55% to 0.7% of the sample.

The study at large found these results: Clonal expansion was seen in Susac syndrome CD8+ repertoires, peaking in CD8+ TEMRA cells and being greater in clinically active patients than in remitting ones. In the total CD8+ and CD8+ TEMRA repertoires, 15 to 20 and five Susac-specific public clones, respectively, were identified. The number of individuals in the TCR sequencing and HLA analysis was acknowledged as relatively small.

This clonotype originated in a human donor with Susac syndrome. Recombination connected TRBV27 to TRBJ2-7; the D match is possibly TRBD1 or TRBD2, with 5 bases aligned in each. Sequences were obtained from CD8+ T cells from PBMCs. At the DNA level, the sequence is TGTGCCAGCAGTTTATCGTTTCCACCGGGACCGCGGCCTCTCGAGCAGTACTTC. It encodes CASSLSFPPGPRPLEQYF.